The sequence of this T cell receptor beta chain was determined in a study of immune cell composition in non-small cell lung cancer (TCRdb year 2017). Regarding the research as a whole: Histologic subtype, mainly lung adenocarcinoma or squamous cell carcinoma, was assigned on the basis of H&E together with p63, CK5, Napsin A and TTF-1 immunohistochemistry. TCR-beta sequencing from Adaptive Biotechnologies was done on 32 to 35 paired sets of NSCLC tumour and non-adjacent lung specimens and on roughly 28 tumour-only specimens. In supplementary cohort #1, which comprised more than eight lung adenocarcinoma cases, paired tumour/lung TCR-beta sequencing was performed and TIL populations were generated so that tumour reactivity could be assessed. The subtype comparisons left out a handful of tumour specimens with TCR-beta data because those specimens were rare histological subtypes. Here is what the overall study found, with its caveats: Smoking pack-years did not significantly correlate with tumour TCR-beta clonality. Nearly half of NSCLC cases had tumour-associated clones >0.5%, with about four fifths of squamous carcinomas showing such clones compared with 33% of adenocarcinomas. Across nine to eleven adenocarcinoma cases, the maximal tumour-associated clone frequency showed a strong correlation with TIL tumour reactivity, but overall clonality showed no such correlation. The reactivity cohort was only approximately ten cases, and tumour-reactive clones were not shown to share sequences with the dominant in vivo tumour-associated clones.

On this clone: The antigen this receptor binds is unknown. No clone much larger than this one lies a single base away; base qualities are absent.

Measured from the cysteine to the phenylalanine, the CDR3 is 15 residues long. Only CDR3 DNA is held: 45 bases, read in frame from base 1. CDR1 SGHVS and CDR2 FQNEAQ are derived from the germline V gene. The germline ends are 12 bases apart after V is trimmed by 1 base and J by 5 bases. Non-adjacent lung tissue from the same patient, taken as far from the tumour as possible and at least 3 cm away, was used for the normal lung samples. Genomic DNA was isolated with the QIAamp DNA kit from frozen aliquots of single-cell suspensions that had not been sorted. Tissues were received within 2 hours of resection and processed immediately into single-cell suspensions. Tissue was mechanically dissociated and enzymatically digested with DNase I, collagenase I and hyaluronidase for approximately 29 minutes at 37 °C, then filtered and RBC-lysed. A two-step multiplex PCR amplified TCR-beta CDR3 regions from genomic DNA, and the second step of the PCR added Illumina-compatible adaptors. TCR-beta immunosequencing was performed on an Illumina platform as a commercial immunoSEQ service. Per the authors' processing: Repertoires were summarised as Top 10 Clones, the percentage of T-cell templates from the ten most frequent sequences, and productive clonality. Productive clonality ranged from 0 to 1, with 1 indicating a monoclonal population. Using log10 scatter plots, tumour-associated clones were identified as sequences that made up at least 0.1% of tumour T-cell templates yet were absent from the matched non-adjacent lung. Analyses were done in GraphPad Prism7 and R, with Student's t-tests for two-group comparisons, ANOVA for stages, and linear regression for relationships. This immuneACCESS table, as held by TCRdb, lists in-frame sequences with V and J called but not all clones. Of the missing ones, under half trace to an unresolved V gene in checked studies; the others have no known cause. V, J and clone size are those of that table, while D and trimming were read from the DNA. In this sample the table shows under 9,000 clones, approximately 61% of which occur a single time. The ten top clones hold 23% of the sample.

The V and J segments used are TRBV7-8 and TRBJ1-5; confidence is insufficient to name the D gene. Input material: non-adjacent lung tissue. This TCR derives from a human donor with non-small cell lung cancer. Read as DNA, the sequence is TGTGCCAGCAGCTTAGGGCCCGTGGCCTATCAGCCCCAGCATTTT. The translation is CASSLGPVAYQPQHF.